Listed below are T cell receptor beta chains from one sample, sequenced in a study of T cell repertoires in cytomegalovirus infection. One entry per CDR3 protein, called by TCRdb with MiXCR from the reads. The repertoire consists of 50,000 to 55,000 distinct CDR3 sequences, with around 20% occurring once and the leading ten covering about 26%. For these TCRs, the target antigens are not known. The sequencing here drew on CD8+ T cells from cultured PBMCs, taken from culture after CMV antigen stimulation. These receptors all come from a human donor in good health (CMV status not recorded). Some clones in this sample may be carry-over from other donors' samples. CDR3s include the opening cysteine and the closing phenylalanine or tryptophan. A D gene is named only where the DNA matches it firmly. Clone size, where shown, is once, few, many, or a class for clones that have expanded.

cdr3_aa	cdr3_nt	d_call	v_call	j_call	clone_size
CASSLGEGWNQPQHF	TGTGCCAGCAGCTTAGGAGAGGGTTGGAATCAGCCCCAGCATTTT	.	TRBV7-3	TRBJ1-5	.
CASSQDLGRDDGYTF	TGTGCCAGCAGCCAAGATCTAGGTAGGGATGATGGCTACACCTTC	.	TRBV4-2	TRBJ1-2	few
CASSPERGRQYEQYF	TGTGCCAGCAGTCCGGAGCGGGGACGTCAATACGAGCAGTACTTC	TRBD2	TRBV7-2	TRBJ2-7	many
CATLTGGELFF	TGTGCCACCCTAACCGGGGGGGAGCTGTTTTTT	.	TRBV7-2	TRBJ2-2	.
CASSLGTGDEQYF	TGTGCCAGCAGCTTGGGGACAGGGGACGAGCAGTACTTC	TRBD1	TRBV7-8	TRBJ2-7	many
CASSPGGVAGGYYEQYF	TGTGCCAGCAGTCCGGGTGGTGTAGCGGGAGGGTACTACGAGCAGTACTTC	TRBD2	TRBV12-3/TRBV12-4	TRBJ2-7	few
CASSRGGSYEQYF	TGTGCCAGCAGCCGGGGGGGCTCCTACGAGCAGTACTTC	TRBD2	TRBV5-6	TRBJ2-7	few
CASVPLGSADTQYF	TGTGCCAGTGTACCACTAGGAAGCGCAGATACGCAGTATTTT	.	TRBV27	TRBJ2-3	few
CASGLVGTDYNSPLHF	TGTGCTAGTGGTTTGGTTGGGACAGACTATAATTCACCCCTCCACTTT	TRBD1	TRBV12-5	TRBJ1-6	few
CASSQDPGTGYNSPLHF	TGCGCCAGCAGCCAAGATCCGGGGACAGGGTATAATTCACCCCTCCACTTT	TRBD1	TRBV4-3	TRBJ1-6	medium-sized
CASSLAVTNYGYTF	TGTGCCAGCAGTTTAGCGGTCACTAACTATGGCTACACCTTC	.	TRBV12-3/TRBV12-4	TRBJ1-2	.
CASSQEAGSGANVLTF	TGTGCCAGCAGCCAAGAGGCTGGTTCTGGGGCCAACGTCCTGACTTTC	.	TRBV4-2	TRBJ2-6	.
CASSPWAGSNQPQHF	TGTGCCAGCAGCCCGTGGGCGGGGAGCAATCAGCCCCAGCATTTT	.	TRBV7-2	TRBJ1-5	.
CASSEYVAGRTYEQYF	TGTGCCAGCAGTGAATATGTGGCAGGGAGAACCTACGAGCAGTACTTC	.	TRBV25-1	TRBJ2-7	few
CASSSDSGIGLAGASSYEQYF	TGTGCCAGCAGCTCCGACTCAGGGATCGGGTTAGCGGGAGCGAGCTCCTACGAGCAGTACTTC	TRBD2	TRBV7-6	TRBJ2-7	few
CASSLEFSGDWDTQYF	TGTGCCAGCAGCTTAGAGTTTAGCGGGGATTGGGATACGCAGTATTTT	TRBD2	TRBV11-2	TRBJ2-3	.
CASSQGSSGLYEQYF	TGTGCCAGCAGCCAAGGGTCTAGCGGTCTCTACGAGCAGTACTTC	TRBD2	TRBV4-2	TRBJ2-7	few
CASSLNRGPQETQYF	TGTGCCAGCAGCTTGAACAGGGGCCCACAAGAGACCCAGTACTTC	TRBD1	TRBV7-2	TRBJ2-5	.
CASSYAGTSGRAEVDTQYF	TGTGCCAGCAGTTACGCCGGGACTAGCGGGAGGGCCGAGGTGGATACGCAGTATTTT	TRBD2	TRBV6-5	TRBJ2-3	.
CAIGGVGNYEQYF	TGTGCCATCGGCGGCGTGGGGAACTACGAGCAGTACTTC	.	TRBV10-3	TRBJ2-7	many
CASRGAKLGTGELFF	TGTGCCAGCAGGGGGGCAAAACTGGGGACCGGGGAGCTGTTTTTT	.	TRBV25-1	TRBJ2-2	few
CASIPTGWFGANVLTF	TGTGCCAGCATCCCGACAGGGTGGTTTGGGGCCAACGTCCTGACTTTC	TRBD1	TRBV7-9	TRBJ2-6	few
CASSLARSGTASNQPQHF	TGTGCCAGCAGCTTAGCTCGGTCAGGAACCGCTAGCAATCAGCCCCAGCATTTT	.	TRBV7-6	TRBJ1-5	few
CASSSAGGNTGELFF	TGTGCCAGCAGTTCAGCGGGAGGGAACACCGGGGAGCTGTTTTTT	TRBD2	TRBV27	TRBJ2-2	.
CASSLARQASGSQRPSYEQYF	TGTGCCAGCAGCTTAGCCCGCCAGGCTAGCGGGAGCCAAAGGCCCTCCTACGAGCAGTACTTC	TRBD2	TRBV7-2	TRBJ2-7	few
CASSLGASGSNEQFF	TGTGCCAGCAGTTTGGGGGCTAGCGGGAGTAATGAGCAGTTCTTC	TRBD2	TRBV28	TRBJ2-1	many
CASSKIGQTPYTEAFF	TGTGCCAGCAGTAAGATTGGACAGACACCTTACACTGAAGCTTTCTTT	.	TRBV6-1	TRBJ1-1	.
CASSPYLNTEAFF	TGTGCCAGCAGTCCTTACTTGAACACTGAAGCTTTCTTT	.	TRBV6-2/TRBV6-3	TRBJ1-1	.
CASSLSGLWETQYF	TGTGCCAGCAGCTTATCTGGGCTATGGGAGACCCAGTACTTC	.	TRBV7-6	TRBJ2-5	.
CASSLRSYYYNEQFF	TGTGCCAGCAGCTTGAGGAGTTACTACTACAATGAGCAGTTCTTC	.	TRBV7-3	TRBJ2-1	.
CASSTYRGRNTEAFF	TGTGCCAGCAGCACCTACAGGGGGAGGAACACTGAAGCTTTCTTT	TRBD1	TRBV7-8	TRBJ1-1	few
CASSLTSGRGSYEQYF	TGTGCCAGCAGCTTAACTAGCGGGAGGGGCTCCTACGAGCAGTACTTC	TRBD2	TRBV7-9	TRBJ2-7	.
CASSLAGRYYEQYF	TGTGCCAGCAGCTTAGCGGGTAGATACTACGAGCAGTACTTC	.	TRBV7-2	TRBJ2-7	.
CASSEPPRAYNEQFF	TGTGCCAGCAGTGAGCCGCCAAGGGCCTACAATGAGCAGTTCTTC	.	TRBV2	TRBJ2-1	.